This T cell receptor beta chain was recorded in a study of blood T cell repertoires in COVID-19 (dated by TCRdb to the early 2020s). Background on the whole study: Samples covering the acute and convalescent phases of COVID-19 were provided by collaborators in the United States, Italy and Spain. The dataset comprised deeply sampled blood TCRbeta repertoires from subjects exposed to, actively infected with, or recovered from COVID-19. The material from the prospective study consisted of cDNA or gDNA derived from T cells, B-cell-depleted T cells, or PBMCs. Where available, HLA class I and class II types were obtained from metadata supplied by the sample provider rather than from assay-based typing. The sample metadata nearly always contained a de-identified subject ID, COVID-19 status, age in years and sex. The repertoires were made available in a free public database intended to serve as a resource for research on the immune response to SARS-CoV-2. The samples were drawn from two sources: the first 160 participants of the ongoing ImmuneRACE study, and over 1,000 subjects contributed by 6 global collaborators. General study outcomes and caveats: Clinical and demographic metadata were provided uncurated, with the amount varying by source and participant.

This clone was recorded once. Its target antigen remains unknown. Base qualities are not provided; no much larger clone lies one nucleotide away. TCRbeta CDR3 regions were amplified from genomic DNA by means of the immunoSEQ Assay, a bias-controlled multiplex PCR. On the authors' methods: Nucleated cell counts per sample were estimated from amplification of reference gene primers within the assay. To quantify the absolute abundance of each unique TCRbeta CDR3 rearrangement, sequence reads were collapsed and filtered. For each sample, productive Simpson clonality was calculated by taking the square root of Simpson's diversity index across productive rearrangements. The table was pulled from immuneACCESS by TCRdb, which kept in-frame rearrangements only. Such tables lose some clones; where checked, under half of the loss comes from unresolved V genes, and the rest has no known cause. Clone size and the V and J calls come from that table; the DNA yielded D and trimming. A total of about 220,000 clones appear in this sample, roughly 88% of them only once. The ten most abundant clones make up 2.2% of the sample.

A second Seattle source provided samples from volunteer blood donors who had recovered from COVID-19. Collaborating institutions collected whole blood in K2EDTA tubes following their own protocols. For TCRbeta analysis, collaborators shipped samples as frozen whole blood, isolated PBMCs, or DNA extracted from either of those sample types. Reading from cysteine to phenylalanine, the CDR3 counts 15 amino acids. Only the CDR3 portion is preserved as DNA: 45 bases, with reading frame beginning at the first base. V loses 5 bases of germline sequence and J loses 8 bases, and the interval between the two ends is 21 bases. The germline V gene (reference sequence) specifies GTSNPN as CDR1 and SVGIG as CDR2.

This TCR derives from a man aged 25-45 years who had recovered from COVID-19. The V gene is TRBV30 and the J gene is TRBJ1-4, with no reliable assignment of the D segment. The specimen sequenced was peripheral blood. The CDR3 protein: CAWSGGIITQEKLFF. The DNA sequence is given as TGTGCCTGGTCCGGAGGGATAATTACACAGGAAAAACTGTTTTTT.